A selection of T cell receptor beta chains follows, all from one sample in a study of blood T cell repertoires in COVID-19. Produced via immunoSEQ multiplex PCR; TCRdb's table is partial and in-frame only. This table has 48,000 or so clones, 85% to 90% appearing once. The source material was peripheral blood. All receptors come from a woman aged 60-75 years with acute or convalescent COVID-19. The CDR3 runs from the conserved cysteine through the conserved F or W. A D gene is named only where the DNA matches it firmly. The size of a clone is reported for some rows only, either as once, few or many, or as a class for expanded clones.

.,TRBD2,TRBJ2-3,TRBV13,TGTGCCAGCAGCCCGCCAGCGGGAGGGAACGGGAATACGCAGTATTTT,CASSPPAGGNGNTQYF
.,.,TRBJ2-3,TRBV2,TGTGCCAGCACTAGAGGAAGCACAGATACGCAGTATTTT,CASTRGSTDTQYF
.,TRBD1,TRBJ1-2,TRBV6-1,TGTGCCAGCAGTGAAGACTACAGGGGGTCCTTGTATGGCTACACCTTC,CASSEDYRGSLYGYTF
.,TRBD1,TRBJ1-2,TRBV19,TGTGCCAGTAGTGTTCGGACAGGGGCCTATGGCTACACCTTC,CASSVRTGAYGYTF
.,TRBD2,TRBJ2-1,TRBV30,TGTGCCTGGAGTCCCCGGACAGCGGGAGGATGGCAATACAATGAGCAGTTCTTC,CAWSPRTAGGWQYNEQFF
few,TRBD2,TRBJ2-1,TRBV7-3,TGTGCCAGCAGCTTAAGCGCGGGGGGTTACAATGAGCAGTTCTTC,CASSLSAGGYNEQFF
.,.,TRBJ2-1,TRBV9,TGTGCCAGCAGCGTCGCATCTCGGGGGGCCTCCTACAATGAGCAGTTCTTC,CASSVASRGASYNEQFF
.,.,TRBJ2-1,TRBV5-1,TGCGCCAGCAGCCGGGAAGGAAACAATGAGCAGTTCTTC,CASSREGNNEQFF
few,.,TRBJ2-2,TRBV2,TGTGCCAGCAGGGCTAGGGGAACCGGGGAGCTGTTTTTT,CASRARGTGELFF
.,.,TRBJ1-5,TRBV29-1,TGCAGCGTTGAAAGGTGGGCAGGGGAGCCCCAGCATTTT,CSVERWAGEPQHF
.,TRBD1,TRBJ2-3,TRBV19,TGTGCCAGTAGTAGCGACAGGGGGCGCGTCGCAGATACGCAGTATTTT,CASSSDRGRVADTQYF
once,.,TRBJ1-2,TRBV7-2,TGTGCCAGCAGCTTGACTCCGGGAAATAACTATGGCTACACCTTC,CASSLTPGNNYGYTF
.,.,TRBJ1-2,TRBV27,TGTGCCAACACGTTTAACTATGGCTACACCTTC,CANTFNYGYTF
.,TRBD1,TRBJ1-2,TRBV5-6,TGTGCCAGCAGCTTGGGGGACAGGAACTATGGCTACACCTTC,CASSLGDRNYGYTF
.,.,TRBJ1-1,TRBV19,TGTGCCAGTAGTATCCGAGCCAGGGCTTTCTTT,CASSIRARAFF
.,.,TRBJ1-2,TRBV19,TGTGCCAGTAGTATAACCTTAGGGGCCCACTATGGCTACACCTTC,CASSITLGAHYGYTF
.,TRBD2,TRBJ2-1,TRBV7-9,TGTGCCAGCAGCTTTAGCGGGGAGGAGCAGTTCTTC,CASSFSGEEQFF
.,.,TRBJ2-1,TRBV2,TGTGCCAGCAGTCCCGGACTGGCTTACAATGAGCAGTTCTTC,CASSPGLAYNEQFF
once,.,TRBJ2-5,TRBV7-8,TGTGCCAGCAGTTACCGCGGGACGGAGTTACAAGAGACCCAGTACTTC,CASSYRGTELQETQYF
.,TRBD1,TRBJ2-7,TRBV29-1,TGCAGCGTTAATACAGGGGGCTACGAGCAGTACTTC,CSVNTGGYEQYF
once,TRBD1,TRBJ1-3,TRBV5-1,TGCGCCAGCAGCCTTGACAGGGGGCCTTCCATATATTTT,CASSLDRGPSIYF
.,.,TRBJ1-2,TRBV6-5,TGTGCCAGCAGAACTCCTAACTATGGCTACACCTTC,CASRTPNYGYTF
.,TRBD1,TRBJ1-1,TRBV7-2,TGTGCCAGCAGTTCAGGGGGTTCAACTGAAGCTTTCTTT,CASSSGGSTEAFF
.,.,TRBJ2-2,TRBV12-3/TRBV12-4,TGTGCCAGCAGTTTAACGGGTGGGGGGGAGCTGTTTTTT,CASSLTGGGELFF
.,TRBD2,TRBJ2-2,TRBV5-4,TGTGCCAGCGGGCTAGCGGGAAGCACCGGGGAGCTGTTTTTT,CASGLAGSTGELFF
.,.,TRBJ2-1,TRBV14,TGTGCCAGCAGCCAAGGGACAGCCCGTAAGGAGTTCTTC,CASSQGTARKEFF
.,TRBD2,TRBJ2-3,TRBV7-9,TGTGCCAGCACCGGACTAGCAACAGATACGCAGTATTTT,CASTGLATDTQYF
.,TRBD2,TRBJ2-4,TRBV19,TGTGCCAGTAGTATTAAGCGGGCGGGGGGACGGGAGAACATTCAGTACTTC,CASSIKRAGGRENIQYF
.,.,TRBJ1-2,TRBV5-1,TGCGCCAGCAGCCCGGGACTGGCTGACTATGGCTACACCTTC,CASSPGLADYGYTF
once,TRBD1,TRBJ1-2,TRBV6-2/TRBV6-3,TGTGCCAGCAGTTACGGGACAGTCTTCTATGGCTACACCTTC,CASSYGTVFYGYTF
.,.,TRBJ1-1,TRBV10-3,TGTGCCACAGCTTCGGGTTCTTTT,CATASGSF
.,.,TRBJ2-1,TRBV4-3,TGCGCCAGCAGCCAAGACCCCACGCCGATTAGTTCCTACAATGAGCAGTTCTTC,CASSQDPTPISSYNEQFF
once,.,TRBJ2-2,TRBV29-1,TGCAGCGTTGATACAGGGAACACCGGGGAGCTGTTTTTT,CSVDTGNTGELFF
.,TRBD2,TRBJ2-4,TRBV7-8,TGTGCCAGCAGCCGCTCCCGGGGGGGGCAAAACATTCAGTACTTC,CASSRSRGGQNIQYF
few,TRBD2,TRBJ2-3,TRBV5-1,TGCGCCAGCAGCCCCGGGGGACTAGCCGCAGATACGCAGTATTTT,CASSPGGLAADTQYF
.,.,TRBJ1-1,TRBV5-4,TGTGCCAGCAGTCAACGAAGGGGGTCAGACACTGAAGCTTTCTTT,CASSQRRGSDTEAFF
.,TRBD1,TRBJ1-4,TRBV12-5,TGTGCTAGTGGTTTGGGAAGGACAGGGGATGAAAAACTGTTTTTT,CASGLGRTGDEKLFF
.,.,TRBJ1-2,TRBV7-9,TGTGCCAGCACCCCAGGACAGTATCTTAACTATGGCTACACCTTC,CASTPGQYLNYGYTF
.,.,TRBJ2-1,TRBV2,TGTGCCAGCAGTGAAGCGACTAGTCGCCTAGAGCAGTTCTTC,CASSEATSRLEQFF
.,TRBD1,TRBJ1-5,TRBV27,TGTGCCAGCAGAGGGGGCCTAGGCAATCAGCCCCAGCATTTT,CASRGGLGNQPQHF